Shown below are 30 T cell receptor beta chains from a single sample sequenced in a study of human T cells and chemical hapten exposure. Someone pulled total RNA out of unfractionated whole blood. Single cDNA molecules in the library carried unique molecular identifiers attached during preparation. Each CDR3 protein is one row after TCRdb ran MiXCR on the reads. The sample records about 120,000 distinct CDR3 sequences, 8% to 9.5% being singletons. The sequencing sample was made of whole blood. The receptor source for this set is a human donor in good health. Some clones in this sample may be carry-over from other donors' samples.

This clonotype came up many times. CDR3 amino acids: CASSSGRALTNEKLFF. CDR3 coding DNA: TGCGCCAGCAGCTCGGGAAGGGCGCTGACGAATGAAAAACTGTTTTTT. The V call is TRBV5-1, the J call TRBJ1-4; unclear D gene. In germline, CDR1 is SGHRS, CDR2 YFSETQ. V was trimmed by 3 bases and J by 5 bases, leaving 17 bases between them. CDR3 length: 16 residues.

This clonotype has at least ten counts. J is TRBJ1-6 and V is TRBV7-3; D may be TRBD1 (6 bases). CDR3 length: 15 amino acids. Between the trimmed V and J ends, which lost 5 bases and 5 bases, there was a span of 13 bases. Germline CDR1 SGHTA, CDR2 FQGTGA. The CDR3 DNA follows: TGTGCCAGCAGCCCTCAGGCAGGGGATAATTCACCCCTCCACTTT. Protein: CASSPQAGDNSPLHF.

This clonotype was picked up a small number of times. The chain has TRBV7-9 and TRBJ2-4; 8 bases map to TRBD2. Trimming took 3 bases from V and 1 from J; bases not matched to a gene: 8. The germline gives CDR1 SEHNR, CDR2 FQNEAQ (reference sequence). The CDR3 spans 17 residues. The CDR3 coding sequence is TGTGCCAGCAGCTTTATACTAGCGGCACCTGCCAAAAACATTCAGTACTTC. Its translation: CASSFILAAPAKNIQYF.

V and J are TRBV6-2 or TRBV6-3 and TRBJ2-7; no firm D call. This CDR3 is built from 13 residues. In germline, CDR1 is MNHEY, CDR2 SVGEGT. Trimming removed 3 bases from V and 1 base from J, with 7 bases in between. Here the CDR3 reads CASSYEGSYEQYF. CDR3 sequence (DNA): TGTGCCAGCAGTTATGAAGGATCCTACGAGCAGTACTTC.

This clonotype was observed a handful of times. The CDR3 DNA sequence: TGCGCCAGCAGCCAAACCTCTAGCGGGGGCTTCAGGAATGAGCAGTTCTTC. Encoded protein: CASSQTSSGGFRNEQFF. The chain is built from TRBV4-3 and TRBJ2-1, with 10 positions matching TRBD2. The germline V gene has CDR1 LGHNA and CDR2 YSLEER. The CDR3 consists of 17 residues. Trimming cost V 2 bases and J 7 bases; bases outside gene matches: 11.

The rearrangement links TRBV15 to TRBJ2-7; D is undetermined. V was trimmed by 0 bases and J by 4 bases, leaving 10 bases between them. Germline V gene data show CDR1 as LNHNV and CDR2 as YYDKDF (reference sequence). This CDR3 comprises 14 residues. CDR3 region: CATSREAGRYEQYF. As DNA, the CDR3 is TGTGCCACCAGCAGAGAAGCTGGCAGATACGAGCAGTACTTC.

V usage is TRBV20-1 and J usage is TRBJ1-1; TRBD1 matches 8 bases. Trimming cost V 6 bases and J 4 bases; bases outside gene matches: 4. Germline V gives CDR1 DFQATT, CDR2 SNEGSKA (reference sequence). The CDR3 sequence is 12 residues long. The DNA for the CDR3 is TGCAGTGCACAAACAGGGGGCACTGAAGCTTTCTTT. Protein sequence: CSAQTGGTEAFF.

This clonotype has a count of ten or more. The chain joins TRBV5-5 to TRBJ2-2, with a tentative D call TRBD1 (6 bases). CDR1 is SGHKS, CDR2 YYEKEE, per germline (reference sequence). Trimming removed 0 bases at V and 5 bases at J, with 11 bases between. This CDR3 contains 15 residues. The CDR3 region has the DNA TGTGCCAGCAGCTTGGCCAGGGGCTGGACCGGGGAGCTGTTTTTT. It yields the protein CASSLARGWTGELFF.

This clonotype was seen a handful of times. The genes are TRBV6-1 and TRBJ2-1, with 7 bases lining up with TRBD1. Germline values: CDR1 MNHNS, CDR2 SASEGT. With V trimmed by 5 bases and J by 3 bases, 7 bases remained unmatched. CDR3 length equals 15 residues. CDR3 amino acids: CASSSSRQGYNEQFF. The CDR3 region has the DNA TGTGCCAGCAGTTCGTCGAGACAGGGCTACAATGAGCAGTTCTTC.

This chain links TRBV27 with TRBJ2-1; 8 bases align to TRBD2. CDR3 size: 16 residues. V shed 7 bases, J shed 1 base, and the junction held 9 bases outside the gene matches. The germline gives CDR1 MNHEY, CDR2 SMNVEV (reference sequence). CDR3: CASTTSSGGSYNEQFF. The CDR3 DNA reads as TGTGCCAGCACCACCTCAAGCGGGGGATCCTACAATGAGCAGTTCTTC.

This clonotype was seen a handful of times. The chain joins TRBV2 to TRBJ1-4; tentative D call: TRBD1 (5 bases). The length of the CDR3 is 14 residues. The germline V gene encodes CDR1 SNHLY and CDR2 FYNNEI. The V end was cut by 6 bases, the J end by 7 bases, with 15 bases between. The CDR3 DNA reads TGTGCCAGCAGGAACCTCGAAAGGGGTGAAAAACTGTTTTTT. Translated, it gives CASRNLERGEKLFF.

In its sample, this clonotype was seen many times. This CDR3 is CAWSVGGSYEQYF. As DNA, the CDR3 is TGTGCCTGGAGTGTCGGGGGTTCCTACGAGCAGTACTTC. J is TRBJ2-7 and V is TRBV30, with D perhaps TRBD2 (6 bases). V was shortened by 0 bases and J by 1 base, with 7 bases between the two germline ends. Germline CDR1 is GTSNPN and CDR2 is SVGIG (reference sequence). CDR3 length: 13 amino acids.

This clonotype was counted at least ten times. The chain couples TRBV10-3 to TRBJ1-2, with a weak D call TRBD1 (6 bases). The CDR3 totals 12 residues. V dropped 4 bases and J dropped 6 bases, with 9 bases sitting between them. The V gene's germline CDR1 is ENHRY and CDR2 SYGVKD. CDR3 bases: TGTGCCATCAGTGCAGGGGTCGATGGCTACACCTTC. Translation gives CAISAGVDGYTF.

Points on this clonotype: A read error may be the cause here, since a much bigger clone is one base away. This chain links TRBV12-3 or TRBV12-4 with TRBJ1-1; maybe TRBD1 (6 bases). There are 15 residues in the CDR3. In DNA, the CDR3 is TGTGTCAGCAGTCCCCGGGGGGGGGCGCACACTGAAGCTTTCTTT. This encodes CVSSPRGGAHTEAFF.

This rearrangement joins TRBV11-2 to TRBJ2-6; D remains ambiguous. The V gene lost 6 bases and the J gene lost 2 bases, with 8 bases spanning the gap. The CDR3 covers 14 residues. CDR1 is SGHAT, CDR2 FQNNGV, per germline. For the CDR3, the DNA is TGTGCCAGCAGAAACCGAGCTGGGGCCAACGTCCTGACTTTC. Its protein is CASRNRAGANVLTF.

This chain uses TRBV29-1 with TRBJ1-5, with TRBD1 matching 10 bases. J gave up 6 bases and V 1 base, and 0 bases lay outside the gene matches. The CDR3 consists of 13 residues. CDR1 is SQVTM, CDR2 ANQGSEA, per germline. The CDR3 nucleotides read TGCAGCGTTGAAGGGACAGGGGGTCAGCCCCAGCATTTT. Translation gives CSVEGTGGQPQHF.

V usage is TRBV7-9 and J usage is TRBJ1-1, with D perhaps matching TRBD1 (6 bases). Trimming stripped 5 bases from V and 0 bases from J, with 16 bases between. In germline, CDR1 is SEHNR, CDR2 FQNEAQ (reference sequence). The CDR3 spans 16 residues. The CDR3 loop is CASSPAPWDMNTEAFF. DNA for the CDR3: TGTGCCAGCAGCCCCGCCCCGTGGGACATGAACACTGAAGCTTTCTTT.

CDR3 region: CAISESTVWNEQYF. The CDR3, as DNA: TGTGCCATCAGTGAGAGTACAGTGTGGAACGAGCAGTACTTC. V gene TRBV10-3 combines with J gene TRBJ2-7; no definite D call. Germline V gene lookup returns CDR1 ENHRY and CDR2 SYGVKD. V was shortened by 2 bases and J by 5 bases, with 13 bases between the two germline ends. This CDR3 has 14 amino acids.

This clonotype was counted ten times or more. The chain couples TRBV29-1 to TRBJ2-1; possibly TRBD2 for D (6 bases). The CDR3 consists of 13 residues. V gave up 3 bases and J gave up 1 base, with 7 bases separating them. Germline V gene lookup returns CDR1 SQVTM and CDR2 ANQGSEA. CDR3 amino acids: CSVEGGSYNEQFF. The DNA for the CDR3 is TGCAGCGTTGAGGGGGGATCCTACAATGAGCAGTTCTTC.

This clonotype was recorded many times. This chain joins TRBV11-2 and TRBJ1-1; D remains ambiguous. The ends were cut back, 6 bases at V and 1 base at J, with 9 bases in the middle. CDR1 and CDR2 (germline): SGHAT, FQNNGV. CDR3 length: 13 residues. The CDR3: CASSLIENTEAFF. The DNA of the CDR3 is TGTGCCAGCAGTCTCATTGAGAACACTGAAGCTTTCTTT.

This clonotype was found a few times. The V and J genes are TRBV7-9 and TRBJ2-3; D may correspond to TRBD1 or TRBD2 (6 bases each). The CDR3 runs 14 residues. V shed 3 bases and J shed 4 bases, with 11 bases lying between them. CDR1 SEHNR and CDR2 FQNEAQ come from the germline V gene (reference sequence). CDR3 sequence (DNA): TGTGCCAGCAGCTTCAAGGGGGGCTCAGATACGCAGTATTTT. Its translation: CASSFKGGSDTQYF.

Ten or more counts support this clonotype. In DNA, the CDR3 is TGCAGCGTTCGAGATCGGAATGAGCAGTTCTTC. Its translation: CSVRDRNEQFF. The gene calls are TRBV29-1 and TRBJ2-1; D unresolved. V shed 5 bases and J shed 7 bases, with 9 bases lying between them. Germline V gene data show CDR1 as SQVTM and CDR2 as ANQGSEA. CDR3 length equals 11 residues.

This clonotype has a handful of counts. The chain recombines TRBV7-9 with TRBJ1-3, with a possible D match to TRBD1 (6 bases). CDR1 and CDR2 (germline): SEHNR, FQNEAQ (reference sequence). The V end was cut by 5 bases, the J end by 0 bases, with 20 bases between. The length of the CDR3 is 18 residues. The CDR3 here is CASSGRSGTQFSGNTIYF. The CDR3 bases are TGTGCCAGCAGCGGGCGATCCGGGACACAATTCTCTGGAAACACCATATATTTT.

This clonotype was seen more than once but under ten times. The chain links TRBV4-2 to TRBJ2-7; D is ambiguous. The V end lost 0 bases, the J end lost 1 base, and 4 bases lay between the germline ends. In germline, CDR1 is LGHNA, CDR2 YNFKEQ. The CDR3 extends over 13 amino acids. In nucleotides, the CDR3 is TGTGCCAGCAGCCAAGACAGGTCCTACGAGCAGTACTTC. Protein product: CASSQDRSYEQYF.

The chain couples TRBV7-3 to TRBJ2-7; 8 bases match TRBD1. Germline V gene lookup returns CDR1 SGHTA and CDR2 FQGTGA. The CDR3 has 15 amino acids. The junction had 4 bases not matched to a gene; V was cut back by 1 base and J by 2 bases. CDR3 sequence reads: CASSLMGTGPYEQYF. For the CDR3, the DNA is TGTGCCAGCAGCTTAATGGGGACAGGACCCTACGAGCAGTACTTC. The whole variable domain, filled in from reference TRBV7-3 and TRBJ2-7, reads GAGVSQTPSNKVTEKGKYVELRCDPISGHTALYWYRQSLGQGPEFLIYFQGTGAADDSGLPNDRFFAVRPEGSVSTLKIQRTERGDSAVYLCASSLMGTGPYEQYFGPGTRLTVT.

The CDR3: CATSQTGASQPQHF. CDR3 coding DNA: TGTGCCACCTCACAGACAGGGGCAAGTCAGCCCCAGCATTTT. The chain employs TRBV3-1 and TRBJ1-5; 8 bases match TRBD1. This CDR3 region has 14 residues. J lost 6 bases, V lost 10 bases, and 11 bases had no gene match. Per the germline V gene, CDR1 is LGHDT and CDR2 is YNNKEL (reference sequence). The complete variable domain, with remaining parts taken from reference TRBV3-1 and TRBJ1-5, reads DTAVSQTPKYLVTQMGNDKSIKCEQNLGHDTMYWYKQDSKKFLKIMFSYNNKELIINETVPNRFSPKSPDKAHLNLHINSLELGDSAVYFCATSQTGASQPQHFGDGTRLSIL.

V usage is TRBV20-1 and J usage is TRBJ2-5, with 7 bases matching TRBD1. This CDR3 has 13 residues. The germline gives CDR1 DFQATT, CDR2 SNEGSKA (reference sequence). The trim removed 1 base at V and 5 bases at J, leaving 4 bases unmatched. CDR3 residues: CSARGGGQETQYF. CDR3 coding DNA: TGCAGTGCTAGAGGAGGGGGCCAGGAGACCCAGTACTTC.

This clonotype was detected ten times or more. The J gene is TRBJ1-1, the V gene TRBV5-5, with D unclear. Germline assignment: CDR1 SGHKS and CDR2 YYEKEE (reference sequence). V was pared by 4 bases and J by 1 base, with 11 bases between. The length of the CDR3 is 14 residues. The chain's CDR3 is CASSVLTSNTEAFF. The CDR3 nucleotides are TGTGCCAGCAGCGTCCTAACATCGAACACTGAAGCTTTCTTT.

The V call is TRBV6-5, the J call TRBJ2-2; either TRBD1 or TRBD2 may fit D (5 bases each). The germline gives CDR1 MNHEY, CDR2 SVGAGI. The CDR3 is 14 residues long. The ends were cut back, 3 bases at V and 4 bases at J, with 9 bases in the middle. For the CDR3, the DNA is TGTGCCAGCAGTTATCAGAGGGGCACCGGGGAGCTGTTTTTT. Translation: CASSYQRGTGELFF.

This clonotype turned up a few times. The genes are TRBV6-1 and TRBJ1-1, with 10 bases that match TRBD1. Germline-derived CDR1 and CDR2 are MNHNS and SASEGT. The CDR3 is 15 residues long. V gave up 7 bases and J gave up 5 bases; unmatched junction bases: 10. The CDR3 DNA reads TGTGCCAGCATTTGGACAGGGGGGCTGATAACTGAAGCTTTCTTT. It is translated as CASIWTGGLITEAFF.